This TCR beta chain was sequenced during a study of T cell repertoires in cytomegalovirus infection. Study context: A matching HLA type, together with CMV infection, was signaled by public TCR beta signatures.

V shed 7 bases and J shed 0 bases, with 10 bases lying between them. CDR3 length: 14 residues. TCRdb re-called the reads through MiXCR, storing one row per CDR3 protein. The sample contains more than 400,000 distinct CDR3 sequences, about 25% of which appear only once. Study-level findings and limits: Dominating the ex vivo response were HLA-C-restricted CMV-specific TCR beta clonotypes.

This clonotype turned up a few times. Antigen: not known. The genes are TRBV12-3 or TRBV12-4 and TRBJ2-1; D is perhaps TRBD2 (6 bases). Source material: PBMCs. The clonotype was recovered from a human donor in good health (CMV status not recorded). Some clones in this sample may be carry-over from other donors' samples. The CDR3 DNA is TGTGCCAGCATACTGGGGGGCTCCTACAATGAGCAGTTCTTC. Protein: CASILGGSYNEQFF.